This T cell receptor (beta chain) was sequenced in a study of T-cell reconstitution after alpha-beta-depleted transplantation in children. The CDR3 has 15 amino acids. J gave up 4 bases and V 4 bases, and 9 bases lay outside the gene matches. Germline CDR1 reads LGHNA; CDR2 reads YNFKEQ. As it was prepared, the TCRbeta library received unique molecular identifiers. Each CDR3 protein is one row after TCRdb ran MiXCR on the PCR reads. The table has around 400,000 distinct CDR3 sequences, over 20% seen once. The V call is TRBV4-2, the J call TRBJ1-2; 7 positions match TRBD1. The source material was PBMCs from the stem cell graft donor, sampled from the stem cell graft. The source is a human donor who donated a stem cell graft to a child with acute myeloid leukemia. The CDR3 spells CASSPKGAGPYGYTF. As DNA, the CDR3 is TGTGCCAGCAGCCCAAAGGGGGCGGGGCCCTATGGCTACACCTTC.